The present T cell receptor beta chain was sequenced within a study of T cell changes during pregnancy in multiple sclerosis. V lost 1 base to trimming and J lost 5 bases; unmatched junction nucleotides: 1. Germline values: CDR1 LGHNA, CDR2 YSLEER. This CDR3 contains 15 residues. Some clones are missing from TCRdb's copy, which holds only in-frame ones; the method was immunoSEQ multiplex PCR. The sample yields 30,000 or so clones, around 90% seen once. The rearrangement joins TRBV4-3 to TRBJ1-6, with 8 positions matching TRBD1. The sequence derives from a female donor in good health, enrolled as a control in a pregnancy study. Specimen: CD4+ T cells from peripheral blood mononuclear cells, collected in the first trimester of pregnancy. This chain's CDR3 is CASSQADRDNSPLHF. The CDR3 bases are TGCGCCAGCAGCCAAGCGGACAGGGATAATTCACCCCTCCACTTT.